These T cell receptor beta chains were read from a single sample in a study of siplizumab effects on memory and regulatory T cells. The table came from immunoSEQ multiplex PCR; TCRdb's copy has only in-frame clones and leaves some out. The table lists tens of thousands of clones, 85% to 95% of them singletons. The sequenced sample was CD8+ T cells sorted from blood. These receptors came from a human donor in good health. The CDR3 runs from the conserved cysteine through the conserved F or W. Fields, in order: J gene, V gene, D gene, clone size, CDR3 DNA, CDR3 protein. The D gene is left open where the match is weak. The listing skips clone size in some rows; elsewhere it reads once, few, many or a size class.

>TRBJ2-3|TRBV28|TRBD1|.
TGTGCCAGCAGCCTGACAGGGGCCACAGATACGCAGTATTTT
CASSLTGATDTQYF
>TRBJ2-2|TRBV5-4|.|.
TGTGCCAGCAGCTTGGTTTTGGCGGAAGCGACCGGGGAGCTGTTTTTT
CASSLVLAEATGELFF
>TRBJ1-1|TRBV30|TRBD1|.
TGTGCCTGCAAAGGACAGGGGTACACTGAAGCTTTCTTT
CACKGQGYTEAFF
>TRBJ2-7|TRBV29-1|.|.
TGCAGCGTCGCCGCAGGGGGGACCTACGAGCAGTACTTC
CSVAAGGTYEQYF
>TRBJ2-7|TRBV4-1|.|once
TGCGCCAGCAGCCCCCAGGGCCGCGAGCAGTACTTC
CASSPQGREQYF
>TRBJ2-2|TRBV25-1|.|.
TGTGCCAGCAGTATACATAACACCGGGGAGCTGTTTTTT
CASSIHNTGELFF
>TRBJ2-3|TRBV6-4|.|.
TGTGCCAGCAGTGAGGGGGCAGGGAGCACAGATACGCAGTATTTT
CASSEGAGSTDTQYF
>TRBJ2-7|TRBV7-9|.|.
TGTGCCAGCAGCTTGATATCATGGAACGAGCAGTACTTC
CASSLISWNEQYF
>TRBJ2-5|TRBV30|.|.
TGTGCCTGGAGTGTGGAGGAAATCGAGACCCAGTACTTC
CAWSVEEIETQYF
>TRBJ1-4|TRBV15|.|.
TGTGCCACCAGCAGAGGCAGGTCGGGTAATGAAAAACTGTTTTTT
CATSRGRSGNEKLFF
>TRBJ2-7|TRBV15|.|.
TGTGCCACCAGCAGAGATCAGGACAGCTCCTACGAGCAGTACTTC
CATSRDQDSSYEQYF
>TRBJ2-1|TRBV27|TRBD2|.
TGTGCCAGCAGTTTATCGGTAAGCGGGAGGTCCCATGAGCAGTTCTTC
CASSLSVSGRSHEQFF
>TRBJ1-1|TRBV28|TRBD1|once
TGTGCCAGCAGTCCCCGGGACAGGGTCCCTGAAGCTTTCTTT
CASSPRDRVPEAFF
>TRBJ2-2|TRBV9|TRBD2|.
TGTGCCAGCAGCGTAGCTATGAGACTAGCGGGAGTGAATGCCGGGGAGCTGTTTTTT
CASSVAMRLAGVNAGELFF
>TRBJ2-1|TRBV5-1|TRBD2|.
TGCGCCAGCAGCCAAGGACTAGCGGGAGCCCACAATGAGCAGTTCTTC
CASSQGLAGAHNEQFF
>TRBJ1-2|TRBV5-4|.|.
TGTGCCAGCAGCCCAAAGGATGGGGGTAACTATGGCTACACCTTC
CASSPKDGGNYGYTF
>TRBJ1-2|TRBV5-3|.|.
TGTGCCAGAAGCCTAAGGGTCTGGGATGGCTACACCTTC
CARSLRVWDGYTF
>TRBJ2-1|TRBV27|TRBD2|.
TGTGCCAGCAGTTTCGGAGCGGGAGGCCCCTACAATGAGCAGTTCTTC
CASSFGAGGPYNEQFF
>TRBJ2-7|TRBV4-1|TRBD2|.
TGCGCCAGCAGCCTAGAACTAGCGGGAGGGCCGATGGAGCAGTACTTC
CASSLELAGGPMEQYF
>TRBJ2-7|TRBV28|TRBD2|once
TGTGCCAGCAGTTTAGTCCCTAGCGGGACGGGCGAGCAGTACTTC
CASSLVPSGTGEQYF
>TRBJ2-5|TRBV2|TRBD2|.
TGTGCCAGCAGTTCTAGCGGGAGGACCCACCTCCAAGAGACCCAGTACTTC
CASSSSGRTHLQETQYF
>TRBJ1-1|TRBV27|.|.
TGTGCCAGCAGTTCCCACATGTCCCTTGAAGCTTTCTTT
CASSSHMSLEAFF
>TRBJ1-1|TRBV28|TRBD1|once
TGTGCCAGCAGAGGGCTCCTCTTGGACAGGCAGGGTAACACTGAAGCTTTCTTT
CASRGLLLDRQGNTEAFF
>TRBJ2-7|TRBV7-2|TRBD2|.
TGTGCCAGCAGCTTAGCTAGCGGGAGTGACGAGCAGTACTTC
CASSLASGSDEQYF
>TRBJ2-5|TRBV27|.|.
.
CASSLEGSGGFLETQYF
>TRBJ2-3|TRBV4-2|.|.
TGTGCCAGCAGCCAAGTCCTTGAAACAGATACGCAGTATTTT
CASSQVLETDTQYF
>TRBJ2-3|TRBV29-1|TRBD1|.
TGCAGCGTGATTGGGACAGGGGGCCTTTTAGATGGGCAGTATTTT
CSVIGTGGLLDGQYF
>TRBJ1-1|TRBV27|.|.
TGTGCCAGCAGTTTGGGGCCGGGAGACACTGAAGCTTTCTTT
CASSLGPGDTEAFF
>TRBJ2-1|TRBV27|.|.
TGTGCCAGCAGTCAGCGGGACAGCAATGAGCAGTTCTTC
CASSQRDSNEQFF
>TRBJ2-1|TRBV27|.|.
TGTGCCAGCAGTCCCTTTGGAGGGGGCAATCTCCTGGATGAGCAGTTCTTC
CASSPFGGGNLLDEQFF
>TRBJ2-2|TRBV2|.|.
TGTGCCAGCAGCGATGGGGATGCGGACACCGGGGAGCTGTTTTTT
CASSDGDADTGELFF
>TRBJ2-5|TRBV2|TRBD1|.
TGTGCCAGCTCACCCGGGACAGCAACGGGGGAGACCCAGTACTTC
CASSPGTATGETQYF
>TRBJ1-1|TRBV11-3|.|.
TGTGCCAGCAGCAACAGGGAAGGTACTGAAGCTTTCTTT
CASSNREGTEAFF
>TRBJ1-2|TRBV25-1|TRBD1|.
TGTGCCAGCAGTGCGGACGGACAGGGGAACTATGGCTACACCTTC
CASSADGQGNYGYTF
>TRBJ2-7|TRBV21-1|.|.
TGTGCCAGCAGCAATTATAGCGGGGCGGAAGAGCAGTACTTC
CASSNYSGAEEQYF
>TRBJ1-5|TRBV27|.|.
TGTGCCAGCAGTTGGGGGGCGCTGGGCAATCAGCCCCAGCATTTT
CASSWGALGNQPQHF
>TRBJ2-1|TRBV4-3|.|.
TGCGCCAGCAGCCAAGGTTCGGGAATCCTCAATGAGCAGTTCTTC
CASSQGSGILNEQFF
>TRBJ2-7|TRBV5-1|TRBD2|.
TGCGCCAGCAGCCTAGCGGTATCCTACGAGCAGTACTTC
CASSLAVSYEQYF
>TRBJ1-2|TRBV6-1|.|.
TGTGCCAGCAGTGAGATAGAGGGCGCAATTACAGGCTATGGCTACACCTTC
CASSEIEGAITGYGYTF
>TRBJ2-5|TRBV19|.|.
TGTGCCAGTAGTATAACATGGTTCGATGAGACCCAGTACTTC
CASSITWFDETQYF
>TRBJ2-7|TRBV7-3|TRBD1|.
TGTGCCAGCAGATCAGACAGGGGGCTCCGGTCCTACGAGCAGTACTTC
CASRSDRGLRSYEQYF
>TRBJ1-5|TRBV28|TRBD1|.
TGTGCCAGCACCGAGGAAGGGGGCATTGGGAACAATCAGCCCCAGCATTTT
CASTEEGGIGNNQPQHF
>TRBJ2-7|TRBV4-2|.|.
TGTGCCAGCAGCTCGCGGACGCAGGAGCAGTACTTC
CASSSRTQEQYF
>TRBJ2-2|TRBV5-1|.|.
TGCGCCAGCAGCTTGTCACAGTACACCGGGGAGCTGTTTTTT
CASSLSQYTGELFF
>TRBJ2-1|TRBV19|.|.
TGTGCCAGTAGTTCTCTGGACCAGGGTGCCAATGAGCAGTTCTTC
CASSSLDQGANEQFF
>TRBJ2-1|TRBV7-6|.|.
TGTGCCAGCAGCACGGGCCCGAGCTCCTACAATGAGCAGTTCTTC
CASSTGPSSYNEQFF
>TRBJ2-3|TRBV2|.|.
TGTGCCAGCAGTGTCCTAGCTACCTCCACAGATACGCAGTATTTT
CASSVLATSTDTQYF
>TRBJ1-4|TRBV6-1|.|.
TGTGCCAGCAGTACCACCGGGGTACTGAATGAAAAACTGTTTTTT
CASSTTGVLNEKLFF
>TRBJ1-1|TRBV4-1|.|.
TGCGCCAGCAGCCACGGACCGGACACTGAAGCTTTCTTT
CASSHGPDTEAFF
>TRBJ2-2|TRBV9|.|.
TGTGCCAGCAGCGTAGGGGATGCGAACACCGGGGAGCTGTTTTTT
CASSVGDANTGELFF